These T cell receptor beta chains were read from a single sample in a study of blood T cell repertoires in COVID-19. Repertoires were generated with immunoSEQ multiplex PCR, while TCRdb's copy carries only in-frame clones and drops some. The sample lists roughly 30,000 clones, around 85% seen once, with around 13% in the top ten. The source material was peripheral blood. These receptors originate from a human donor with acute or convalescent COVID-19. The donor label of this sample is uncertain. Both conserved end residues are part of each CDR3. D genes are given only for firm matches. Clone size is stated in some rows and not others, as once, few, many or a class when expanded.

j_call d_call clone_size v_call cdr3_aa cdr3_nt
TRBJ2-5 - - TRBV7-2 CASSLGSRGYQETQYF TGTGCCAGCAGCTTAGGGTCACGCGGGTACCAAGAGACCCAGTACTTC
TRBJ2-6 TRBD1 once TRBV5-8 CASSPRGQSSGANVLTF TGTGCCAGCAGCCCACGGGGACAGTCTTCTGGGGCCAACGTCCTGACTTTC
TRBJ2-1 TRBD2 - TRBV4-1 CASSLGTSGGRDEQFF TGCGCCAGCAGCCTCGGCACTAGCGGGGGGAGGGATGAGCAGTTCTTC
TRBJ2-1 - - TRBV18 CASSPSRDHEQFF TGTGCCAGCTCACCCTCCAGGGATCATGAGCAGTTCTTC
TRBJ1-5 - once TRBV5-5 CASSLDRAVGWPQHF TGTGCCAGCAGCTTGGACAGGGCTGTGGGGTGGCCCCAGCATTTT
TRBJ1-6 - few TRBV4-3 CASSPTGLEPLHF TGCGCCAGCAGCCCAACAGGGCTAGAACCCCTCCACTTT
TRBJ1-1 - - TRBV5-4 CASTLGQPGGEAFF TGTGCCAGCACCTTAGGACAGCCTGGAGGTGAAGCTTTCTTT
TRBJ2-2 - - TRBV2 CASSPMNTGELFF TGTGCCAGCAGTCCAATGAACACCGGGGAGCTGTTTTTT
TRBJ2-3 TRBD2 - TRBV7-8 CASSSRQAGGTDTQYF TGTGCCAGCAGCTCTCGACAGGCGGGAGGGACAGATACGCAGTATTTT
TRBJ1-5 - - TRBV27 CASRPSSEGQPQHF TGTGCCAGCAGGCCGAGTTCAGAGGGCCAGCCCCAGCATTTT
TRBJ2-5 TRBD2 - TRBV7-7 CALKRESTQYF TGTGCTCTTAAGCGGGAGTCAACCCAGTACTTC
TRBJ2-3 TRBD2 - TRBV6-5 CASSYRRGGTDTQYF TGTGCCAGCAGTTATAGGCGGGGGGGCACAGATACGCAGTATTTT
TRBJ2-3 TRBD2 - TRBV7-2 CASSLGLAGARDTQYF TGTGCCAGCAGCTTAGGACTAGCGGGAGCCCGAGATACGCAGTATTTT
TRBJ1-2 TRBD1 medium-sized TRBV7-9 CASSFGGQEGALYGYTF TGTGCCAGCAGCTTCGGTGGGCAAGAGGGGGCTCTCTATGGCTACACCTTC
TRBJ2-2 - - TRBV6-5 CASRQTDANTGELFF TGTGCCAGCAGACAGACAGACGCGAACACCGGGGAGCTGTTTTTT
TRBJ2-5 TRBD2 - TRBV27 CASSSASASGGETQYF TGTGCCAGCAGTTCTGCCTCGGCTAGCGGGGGAGAGACCCAGTACTTC
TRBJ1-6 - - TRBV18 CASSPPGREDSPLHF TGTGCCAGCTCACCACCAGGCAGGGAGGACTCACCCCTCCACTTT
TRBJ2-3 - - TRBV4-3 CASSQGAGYSTDTQYF TGCGCCAGCAGCCAAGGGGCGGGGTACAGCACAGATACGCAGTATTTT
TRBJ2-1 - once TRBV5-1 CASSLAEWERDRYDEQFF TGCGCCAGCAGCTTGGCCGAGTGGGAGCGGGACAGGTATGATGAGCAGTTCTTC
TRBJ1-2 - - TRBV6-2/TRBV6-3 CASSYRAGDGYTF TGTGCCAGCAGTTACAGGGCAGGGGATGGCTACACCTTC
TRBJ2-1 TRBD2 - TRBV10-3 CAISESRTSGMGEQFF TGTGCCATCAGTGAGTCGAGGACTAGCGGGATGGGGGAGCAGTTCTTC
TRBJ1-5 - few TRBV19 CASTTQGTQPQHF TGTGCCAGTACTACACAGGGCACTCAGCCCCAGCATTTT
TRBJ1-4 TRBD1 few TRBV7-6 CASSRIPGQGATNEKLFF TGTGCCAGCAGCCGCATCCCGGGACAGGGGGCAACTAATGAAAAACTGTTTTTT
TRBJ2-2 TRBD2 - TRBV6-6 CASSSTSPGAGELFF TGTGCCAGCAGTTCGACTAGCCCGGGCGCCGGGGAGCTGTTTTTT
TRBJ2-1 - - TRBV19 CASRSNPNEQFF TGTGCCAGTAGGTCCAATCCAAATGAGCAGTTCTTC
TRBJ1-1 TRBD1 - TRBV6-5 CASRTGFGTEAFF TGTGCCAGCAGGACAGGGTTCGGCACTGAAGCTTTCTTT
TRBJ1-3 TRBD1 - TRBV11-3 CASSYDRGIGNTIYF TGTGCCAGCAGCTACGACAGGGGCATTGGAAACACCATATATTTT
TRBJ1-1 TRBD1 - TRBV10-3 CAISAAGGNTEAFF TGTGCCATCAGTGCGGCAGGGGGGAACACTGAAGCTTTCTTT
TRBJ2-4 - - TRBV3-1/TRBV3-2 CASSQDAGLKNIQYF TGTGCCAGCAGCCAAGATGCGGGCCTTAAAAACATTCAGTACTTC
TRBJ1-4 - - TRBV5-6 CASSRYGQINEKLFF TGTGCCAGCAGCCGATATGGCCAGATTAATGAAAAACTGTTTTTT
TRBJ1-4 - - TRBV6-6 CASSYPEANEKLFF TGTGCCAGCAGTTACCCAGAAGCTAATGAAAAACTGTTTTTT
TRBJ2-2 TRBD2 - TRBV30 CAWRAGADTGELFF TGTGCCTGGAGAGCGGGAGCCGATACCGGGGAGCTGTTTTTT
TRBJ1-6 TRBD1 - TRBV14 CASSLQGGSPLHF TGTGCCAGCAGTCTACAGGGGGGTTCACCCCTCCACTTT
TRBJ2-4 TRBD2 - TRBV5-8 CASSLRGGLNIQYF TGTGCCAGCAGCTTGCGCGGGGGGCTCAACATTCAGTACTTC
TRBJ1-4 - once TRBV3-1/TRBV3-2 CASSLQGVPEKLFF TGTGCCAGCAGCCTGCAAGGGGTACCTGAAAAACTGTTTTTT
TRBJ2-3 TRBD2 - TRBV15 CATSRAGLALTDTQYF TGTGCCACCAGCAGAGCCGGACTAGCGTTAACAGATACGCAGTATTTT
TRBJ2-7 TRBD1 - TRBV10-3 CAIGGQGYEQYF TGTGCCATCGGCGGACAGGGCTACGAGCAGTACTTC
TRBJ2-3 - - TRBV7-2 CASSLDDSTQYF TGTGCCAGCAGCTTAGATGACAGCACGCAGTATTTT
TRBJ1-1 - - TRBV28 CASSFVPPGRGNTEAFF TGTGCCAGCAGTTTTGTGCCCCCGGGCAGGGGTAACACTGAAGCTTTCTTT
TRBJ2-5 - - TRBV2 CASSSSSGGGETQYF TGTGCCAGCAGTAGCTCTAGCGGAGGGGGGGAGACCCAGTACTTC
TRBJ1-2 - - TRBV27 CASSLEGSRGPYGYTF TGTGCCAGCAGTTTAGAAGGCAGTAGGGGCCCCTATGGCTACACCTTC
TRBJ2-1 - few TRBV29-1 CSGRSGYNEQFF TGCAGCGGTAGGTCGGGTTACAATGAGCAGTTCTTC
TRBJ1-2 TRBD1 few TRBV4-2 CASSQRGQNHYGYTF TGTGCCAGCAGCCAACGGGGACAGAACCACTATGGCTACACCTTC
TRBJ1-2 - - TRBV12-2 CASRSGGLWGYTF TGTGCAAGTCGCTCGGGAGGCCTATGGGGCTACACCTTC
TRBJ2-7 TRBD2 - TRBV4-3 CASSRLAGAAEQYF TGCGCCAGCAGCAGACTAGCGGGGGCCGCCGAGCAGTACTTC
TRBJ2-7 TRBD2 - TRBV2 CASSDTRLAAYEQYF TGTGCCAGCAGTGATACGAGACTAGCGGCGTACGAGCAGTACTTC
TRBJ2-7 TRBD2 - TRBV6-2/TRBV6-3 CASSYGGLVLEQYF TGTGCCAGCAGTTACGGGGGACTAGTACTTGAGCAGTACTTC
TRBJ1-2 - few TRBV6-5 CASTSGNYGYTF TGTGCCAGCACGTCGGGGAACTATGGCTACACCTTC
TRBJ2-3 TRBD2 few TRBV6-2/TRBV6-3 CASSYSRWLAGGKLYDTQYF TGTGCCAGCAGTTACTCGAGGTGGCTAGCGGGGGGGAAACTGTACGATACGCAGTATTTT
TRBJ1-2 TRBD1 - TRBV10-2 CASSEPGQGYGYTF TGCGCCAGCAGTGAGCCGGGACAGGGCTATGGCTACACCTTC
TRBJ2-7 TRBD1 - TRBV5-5 CASTSRGQGAYEQYF TGTGCCAGCACCTCCCGAGGGCAGGGGGCCTACGAGCAGTACTTC
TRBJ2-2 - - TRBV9 CASSVVGTPLGGELFF TGTGCCAGCAGCGTAGTTGGGACTCCTCTTGGCGGGGAGCTGTTTTTT
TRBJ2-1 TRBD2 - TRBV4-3 CASSQGTPLTSGSFKQFF TGCGCCAGCAGCCAAGGGACCCCCCTGACTAGCGGGAGTTTCAAGCAGTTCTTC
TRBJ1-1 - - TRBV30 CAWSLQGNTEAFF TGTGCCTGGAGTCTCCAGGGGAACACTGAAGCTTTCTTT
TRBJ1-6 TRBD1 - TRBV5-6 CASSRIPGQGNSPLHF TGTGCCAGCAGCCGAATCCCGGGACAGGGGAATTCACCCCTCCACTTT